The 23 T cell receptor beta chains in this list originate from one sample, sequenced in a study of Graves' ophthalmopathy and Graves' hyperthyroidism. Amplification of the TCR beta CDR3 regions used RNA transcripts (as template). RT-PCR in the first round used HTBI primers; a second-round multiplex PCR followed. TCRdb called the multiplex PCR reads again in MiXCR, with one record for every CDR3 protein. The sample consists of 260,000 or so distinct CDR3 sequences, around 50% of them appearing once. Sequenced input: peripheral blood. The receptors here all came from an adult man with Graves' ophthalmopathy.

The CDR3 DNA sequence: TGCAGTGCTAGAGCGGGACTAGCGGGGGGCACGAACACCGGGGAGCTGTTTTTT. As protein: CSARAGLAGGTNTGELFF. This chain uses TRBV20-1 with TRBJ2-2; TRBD2 matches at 15 bases. The junction had 3 bases not matched to a gene; V was cut back by 1 base and J by 0 bases. Germline V lookup: CDR1 DFQATT, CDR2 SNEGSKA (reference sequence). This CDR3 is 18 amino acids long.

This clonotype has a handful of counts. The chain has TRBV10-3 and TRBJ1-4; 7 nucleotides agree with TRBD1. V lost 3 bases to trimming and J lost 5 bases; unmatched junction nucleotides: 6. The germline gives CDR1 ENHRY, CDR2 SYGVKD. CDR3 size: 15 residues. CDR3 sequence: CAISDEQGWNEKLFF. CDR3 nucleotide sequence: TGTGCCATCAGTGACGAACAGGGGTGGAATGAAAAACTGTTTTTT.

This chain joins TRBV6-1 and TRBJ2-7, with no clear D. Between the trimmed V and J ends, which lost 3 bases and 1 base, there was a span of 4 bases. Germline CDR1 and CDR2: MNHNS and SASEGT. CDR3 size: 12 residues. The CDR3 bases are TGTGCCAGCAGTGATTGGTCCTACGAGCAGTACTTC. Translating it yields CASSDWSYEQYF.

This clonotype was observed a handful of times. The rearrangement uses TRBV29-1 and TRBJ2-3; the match to TRBD2 covers 8 bases. There are 13 residues in the CDR3. V shed 6 bases, J shed 7 bases, and the junction held 9 bases outside the gene matches. Germline assignment: CDR1 SQVTM and CDR2 ANQGSEA. In DNA, the CDR3 is TGCAGCGTAGAGCGGGGGTCATCATATACGCAGTATTTT. As protein: CSVERGSSYTQYF.

At least ten counts were recorded for this clonotype. The rearrangement uses TRBV10-3 and TRBJ1-2; unclear D gene. The CDR3 sequence is 15 residues long. Between the trimmed V and J ends, which lost 3 bases and 5 bases, there was a span of 16 bases. Looked up from germline, CDR1 is ENHRY and CDR2 is SYGVKD. In DNA, the CDR3 is TGTGCCATCAGTGATACCCGGAAAGGGCAGTATGGCTACACCTTC. Protein: CAISDTRKGQYGYTF.

The CDR3 is CASSLALIYEQYF. DNA of the CDR3: TGTGCCAGCAGCTTAGCTCTAATCTACGAGCAGTACTTC. The J gene is TRBJ2-7, the V gene TRBV7-2, with no clear D. Germline CDR1 SGHTA, CDR2 FQGNSA. The CDR3 runs 13 residues. The V end lost 0 bases, the J end lost 3 bases, and 6 bases lay between the germline ends.

About this clonotype: One junction end does not reproduce the germline sequence, and a read error may be involved. The chain carries TRBV2 and TRBJ2-7, with D hard to call. The CDR3 loop spans 15 amino acids. From germline, CDR1 is SNHLY and CDR2 FYNNEI. Here the CDR3 reads CASSQPRTGSYEQYF. In DNA, the CDR3 is TGCGCCAGCAGCCAACCCAGGACGGGCTCCTACGAGCAGTACTTC.

V and J are TRBV5-5 and TRBJ2-7; D remains ambiguous. The germline gives CDR1 SGHKS, CDR2 YYEKEE (reference sequence). The V end lost 1 base, the J end lost 3 bases, and 11 bases lay between the germline ends. The CDR3 is 14 amino acids. The CDR3 nucleotides are TGTGCCAGCAGCTTGTTGAACAGAGACTACGAGCAGTACTTC. As protein: CASSLLNRDYEQYF.

This sequence joins TRBV7-3 and TRBJ1-3; D possibly corresponds to TRBD1 (5 bases). Looked up from germline, CDR1 is SGHTA and CDR2 is FQGTGA. V was pared by 1 base and J by 2 bases, with 9 bases between. The CDR3 length is 15 residues. The CDR3 nucleotides are TGTGCCAGCAGCTTAAGCGGGGCCCCTGGAAACACCATATATTTT. As protein: CASSLSGAPGNTIYF.

This clonotype has more than one count but fewer than ten. V usage is TRBV13 and J usage is TRBJ2-5; D is undetermined. The germline V and J ends were trimmed by 5 bases and 3 bases, with 13 bases remaining between them. The CDR3 loop spans 14 amino acids. Germline V lookup: CDR1 PRHDT, CDR2 FYEKMQ (reference sequence). The CDR3 reads CASSPRLRKETQYF. Written as DNA, the CDR3 is TGTGCCAGCAGCCCTCGGCTCCGTAAAGAGACCCAGTACTTC.

The sample holds a few counts of this clonotype. V usage is TRBV25-1 and J usage is TRBJ2-6; 10 nucleotides agree with TRBD1. CDR3 size: 18 residues. CDR1 is MGHDK, CDR2 SYGVNS, per germline. Trimming at V came to 1 base and at J to 0 bases, leaving 3 bases not matched to a gene. The CDR3 region has the DNA TGTGCCAGCAGTGAATCGACAGGGGGCGGCTCTGGGGCCAACGTCCTGACTTTC. It yields the protein CASSESTGGGSGANVLTF.

J is TRBJ2-5 and V is TRBV5-5, with TRBD2 matching over 11 bases. The CDR3 has 15 residues. CDR1 and CDR2 from the germline V gene are SGHKS and YYEKEE (reference sequence). With 3 bases clipped from V and 2 bases from J, the junction kept 3 bases outside the gene matches. In nucleotides, the CDR3 is TGTGCCAGCAGCTGGGCTAGCGGGAGGCAAGAGACCCAGTACTTC. It specifies CASSWASGRQETQYF.

The CDR3 DNA reads TGTGCCAGCAGAGGGACAGGGGGGATGAACACTGAAGCTTTCTTT. Protein product: CASRGTGGMNTEAFF. The chain links TRBV2 to TRBJ1-1, with 11 nucleotides matching TRBD1. The germline V gene has CDR1 SNHLY and CDR2 FYNNEI. This CDR3 region has 15 residues. V was pared by 6 bases and J by 0 bases, with 3 bases of the junction left unmatched.

CDR3 loop: CASSQDRLAGVRETQYF. In DNA form, the CDR3 reads TGTGCCAGCAGCCAAGATCGCCTAGCGGGAGTAAGGGAGACCCAGTACTTC. The chain combines TRBV14 with TRBJ2-5; TRBD2 matches 10 bases. CDR1 is SGHDN, CDR2 FVKESK, per germline. V lost 0 bases, J lost 5 bases, and 9 bases stayed unmatched. The CDR3 sequence is 17 residues long.

This clonotype was seen only a few times. The chain employs TRBV20-1 and TRBJ1-1; 8 bases fit TRBD1. Trimming took 3 bases from V and 4 from J; bases not matched to a gene: 7. There are 14 residues in the CDR3. Germline CDR1 and CDR2: DFQATT and SNEGSKA (reference sequence). The CDR3 DNA is TGCAGTGCTAGTTCAGGGGGCGGGAGCACTGAAGCTTTCTTT. It encodes CSASSGGGSTEAFF.

The V and J genes are TRBV29-1 and TRBJ2-5; 7 nucleotides match TRBD1. Germline V gene data show CDR1 as SQVTM and CDR2 as ANQGSEA. V lost 6 bases to trimming and J lost 5 bases; unmatched junction nucleotides: 6. The CDR3 consists of 12 residues. The CDR3, as DNA: TGCAGCGTAGGACAGGTGGGGGAGACCCAGTACTTC. Protein sequence: CSVGQVGETQYF.

The chain carries TRBV10-1 and TRBJ1-3; weak D call: TRBD1 (6 bases). The germline CDR1 and CDR2 sequences are WNHNN and SYGVQD (reference sequence). The V and J ends lost 5 bases and 0 bases respectively, with 11 bases between them. This CDR3 has 15 amino acids. This CDR3 reads CASSHDRSSGNTIYF. CDR3 in DNA: TGCGCCAGCAGTCATGACAGGAGCTCTGGAAACACCATATATTTT.

The chain recombines TRBV9 with TRBJ1-6; 8 bases match TRBD1. With V trimmed by 2 bases and J by 8 bases, 6 bases remained unmatched. The CDR3 contains 15 residues. The V gene's germline CDR1 is SGDLS and CDR2 YYNGEE. The CDR3 DNA reads as TGTGCCAGCAGCGTTACCGGGACAGGTGATTCACCCCTCCACTTT. Its protein is CASSVTGTGDSPLHF.

The CDR3 DNA follows: TGTGCCAGTACCCCGGCCGCAGCTAACTATGGCTACACCTTC. Translating it yields CASTPAAANYGYTF. This rearrangement joins TRBV19 to TRBJ1-2; no firm D call. The CDR3 covers 14 residues. Germline assignment: CDR1 LNHDA and CDR2 SQIVND (reference sequence). With 7 bases removed from V and 0 bases from J, the gap between germline ends came to 12 bases. The entire variable domain, with the rest obtained from reference TRBV19 and TRBJ1-2, is as follows: DGGITQSPKYLFRKEGQNVTLSCEQNLNHDAMYWYRQDPGQGLRLIYYSQIVNDFQKGDIAEGYSVSREKKESFPLTVTSAQKNPTAFYLCASTPAAANYGYTFGSGTRLTVV.

This clonotype was recorded only once. This chain links TRBV6-5 with TRBJ1-1; D is undetermined. Germline V gives CDR1 MNHEY, CDR2 SVGAGI. The CDR3 extends over 17 amino acids. V lost 0 bases and J 0 bases, leaving 14 bases between the germline ends. This CDR3 reads CASSYSTLNLMNTEAFF. In DNA form, the CDR3 reads TGTGCCAGCAGTTACTCGACCCTGAACCTTATGAACACTGAAGCTTTCTTT.

This clonotype was recorded a few times. The V call is TRBV7-6, the J call TRBJ1-1; D unresolved. The CDR3 totals 14 residues. The V gene's germline CDR1 is SGHVS and CDR2 FNYEAQ. The V end was cut by 5 bases, the J end by 6 bases, with 16 bases between. CDR3 residues: CASSPSEAAAEAFF. The CDR3 nucleotides are TGTGCCAGCAGCCCCTCGGAGGCGGCTGCTGAAGCTTTCTTT. The complete variable domain, with remaining parts taken from reference TRBV7-6 and TRBJ1-1, reads GAGVSQSPRYKVTKRGQDVALRCDPISGHVSLYWYRQALGQGPEFLTYFNYEAQQDKSGLPNDRFSAERPEGSISTLTIQRTEQRDSAMYRCASSPSEAAAEAFFGQGTRLTVV.

This clonotype was recorded a few times. The chain uses TRBV4-1 and TRBJ2-2; TRBD1 matches 7 bases. J lost 4 bases, V lost 4 bases, and 3 bases had no gene match. Germline V CDR1 and CDR2: MGHRA, YSYEKL. The CDR3 contains 14 residues. In DNA form, the CDR3 reads TGCGCCAGCAGCCTGGGACAGCTCACCGGGGAGCTGTTTTTT. It codes for CASSLGQLTGELFF.

This clonotype was found a few times. This sequence joins TRBV7-8 and TRBJ1-2, with D tentatively TRBD1 (5 bases). Germline V lookup: CDR1 SGHVS, CDR2 FQNEAQ. CDR3 length: 14 amino acids. The V and J ends lost 4 bases and 6 bases respectively, with 15 bases between them. The DNA for the CDR3 is TGTGCCAGCAGCTCAGGACTGGGGGATGATGGCTACACCTTC. This encodes CASSSGLGDDGYTF.